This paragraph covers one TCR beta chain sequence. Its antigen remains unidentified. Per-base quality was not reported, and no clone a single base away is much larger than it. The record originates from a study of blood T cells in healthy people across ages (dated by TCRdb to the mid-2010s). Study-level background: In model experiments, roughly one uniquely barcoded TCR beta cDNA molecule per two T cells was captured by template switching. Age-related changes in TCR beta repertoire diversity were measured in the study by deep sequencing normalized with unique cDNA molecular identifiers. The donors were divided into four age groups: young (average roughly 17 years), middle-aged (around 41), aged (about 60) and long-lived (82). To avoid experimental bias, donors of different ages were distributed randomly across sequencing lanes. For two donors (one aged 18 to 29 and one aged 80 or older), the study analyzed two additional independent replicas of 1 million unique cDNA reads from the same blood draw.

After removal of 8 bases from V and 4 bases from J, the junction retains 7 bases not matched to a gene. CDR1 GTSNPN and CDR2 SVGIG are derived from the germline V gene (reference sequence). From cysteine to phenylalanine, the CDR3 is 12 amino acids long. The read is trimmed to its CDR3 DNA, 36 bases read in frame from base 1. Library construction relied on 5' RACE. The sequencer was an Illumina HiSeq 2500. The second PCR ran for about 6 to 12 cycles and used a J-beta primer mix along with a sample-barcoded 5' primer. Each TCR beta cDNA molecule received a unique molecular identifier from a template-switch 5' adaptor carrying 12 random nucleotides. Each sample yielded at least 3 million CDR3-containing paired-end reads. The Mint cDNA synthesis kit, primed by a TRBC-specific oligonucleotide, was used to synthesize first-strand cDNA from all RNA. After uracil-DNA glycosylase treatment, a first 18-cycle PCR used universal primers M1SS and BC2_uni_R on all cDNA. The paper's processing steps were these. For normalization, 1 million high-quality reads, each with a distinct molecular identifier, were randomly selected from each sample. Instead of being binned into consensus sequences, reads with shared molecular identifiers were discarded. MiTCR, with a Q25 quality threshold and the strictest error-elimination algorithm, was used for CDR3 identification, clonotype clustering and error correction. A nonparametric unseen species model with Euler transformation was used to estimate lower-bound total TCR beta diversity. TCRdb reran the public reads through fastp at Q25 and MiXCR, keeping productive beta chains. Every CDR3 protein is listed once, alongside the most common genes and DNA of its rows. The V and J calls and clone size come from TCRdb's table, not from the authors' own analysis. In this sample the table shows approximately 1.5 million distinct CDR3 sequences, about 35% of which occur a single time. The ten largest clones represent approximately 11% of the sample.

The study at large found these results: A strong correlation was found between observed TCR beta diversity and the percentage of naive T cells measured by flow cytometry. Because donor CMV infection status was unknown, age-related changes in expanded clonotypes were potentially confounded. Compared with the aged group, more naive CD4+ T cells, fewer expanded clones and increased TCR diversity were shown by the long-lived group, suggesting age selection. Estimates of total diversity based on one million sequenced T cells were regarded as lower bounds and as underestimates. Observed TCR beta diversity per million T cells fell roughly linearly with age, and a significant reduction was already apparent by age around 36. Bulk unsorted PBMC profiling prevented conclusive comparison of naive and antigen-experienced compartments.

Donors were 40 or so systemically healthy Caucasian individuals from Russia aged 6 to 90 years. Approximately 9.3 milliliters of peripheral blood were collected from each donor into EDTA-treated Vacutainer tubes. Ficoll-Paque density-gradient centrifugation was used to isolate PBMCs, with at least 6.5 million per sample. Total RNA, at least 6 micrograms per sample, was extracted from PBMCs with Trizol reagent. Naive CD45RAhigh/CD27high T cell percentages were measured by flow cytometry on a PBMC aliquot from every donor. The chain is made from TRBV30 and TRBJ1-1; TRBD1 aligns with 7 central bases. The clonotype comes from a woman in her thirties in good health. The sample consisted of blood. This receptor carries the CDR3 CAGTGVLTEAFF. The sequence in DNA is TGTGCCGGAACAGGGGTACTCACTGAAGCTTTCTTT.